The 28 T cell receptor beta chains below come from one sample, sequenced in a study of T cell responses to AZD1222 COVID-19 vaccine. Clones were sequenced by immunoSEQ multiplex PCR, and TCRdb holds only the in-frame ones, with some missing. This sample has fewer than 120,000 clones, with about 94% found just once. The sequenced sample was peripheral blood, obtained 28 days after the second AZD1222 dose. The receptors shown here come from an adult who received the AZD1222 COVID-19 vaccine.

This chain's CDR3 is CASSHGLAGGLTSGHEQYF. In DNA form, the CDR3 reads TGTGCCAGCAGTCATGGACTAGCGGGGGGGCTGACGAGCGGCCACGAGCAGTACTTC. The chain uses TRBV13 and TRBJ2-7, with 15 positions matching TRBD2. Germline V lookup: CDR1 PRHDT, CDR2 FYEKMQ (reference sequence). The CDR3 contains 19 residues. With V trimmed by 6 bases and J by 5 bases, 17 bases remained unmatched. Full variable domain (rest looked up from reference TRBV13 and TRBJ2-7): AAGVIQSPRHLIKEKRETATLKCYPIPRHDTVYWYQQGPGQDPQFLISFYEKMQSDKGSIPDRFSAQQFSDYHSELNMSSLELGDSALYFCASSHGLAGGLTSGHEQYFGPGTRLTVT.

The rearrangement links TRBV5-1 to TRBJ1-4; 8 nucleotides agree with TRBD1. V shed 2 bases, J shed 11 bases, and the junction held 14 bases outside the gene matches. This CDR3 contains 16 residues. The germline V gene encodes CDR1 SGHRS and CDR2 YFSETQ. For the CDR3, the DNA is TGCGCCAGCAGCTTAGATGACAGGGGAATAATGAGGAAACTGTTTTTT. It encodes CASSLDDRGIMRKLFF.

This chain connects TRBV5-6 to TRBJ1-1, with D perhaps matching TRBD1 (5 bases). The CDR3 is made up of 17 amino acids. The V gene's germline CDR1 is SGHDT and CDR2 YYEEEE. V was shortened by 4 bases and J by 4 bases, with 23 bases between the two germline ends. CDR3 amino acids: CASSDGNMGPTVTEAFF. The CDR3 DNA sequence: TGTGCCAGCAGCGACGGTAATATGGGGCCGACTGTCACTGAAGCTTTCTTT.

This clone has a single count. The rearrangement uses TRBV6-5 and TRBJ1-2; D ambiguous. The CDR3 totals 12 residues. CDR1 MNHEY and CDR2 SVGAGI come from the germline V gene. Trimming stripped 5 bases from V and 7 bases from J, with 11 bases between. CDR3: CASSNNRFGYTF. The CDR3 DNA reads TGTGCCAGCAGTAACAACAGATTTGGCTACACCTTC.

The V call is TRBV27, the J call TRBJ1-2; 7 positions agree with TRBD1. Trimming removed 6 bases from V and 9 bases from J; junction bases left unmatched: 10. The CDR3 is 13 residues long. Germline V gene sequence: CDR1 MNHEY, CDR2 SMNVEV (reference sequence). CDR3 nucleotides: TGTGCCAGCAGCTTGGGACAGCTTACTAGCTACACCTTC. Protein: CASSLGQLTSYTF.

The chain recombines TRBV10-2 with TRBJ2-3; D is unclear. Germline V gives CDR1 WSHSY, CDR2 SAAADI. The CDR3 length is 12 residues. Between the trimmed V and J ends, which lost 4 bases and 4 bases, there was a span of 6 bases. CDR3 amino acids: CASSVRADTQYF. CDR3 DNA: TGCGCCAGCAGTGTTCGCGCAGATACGCAGTATTTT.

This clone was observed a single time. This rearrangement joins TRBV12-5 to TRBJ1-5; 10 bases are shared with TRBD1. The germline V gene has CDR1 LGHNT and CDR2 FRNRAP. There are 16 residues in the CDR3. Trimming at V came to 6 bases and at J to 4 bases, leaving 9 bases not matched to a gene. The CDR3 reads CASGRGTGDRNQPQHF. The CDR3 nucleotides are TGTGCTAGTGGCCGGGGGACAGGGGATAGGAATCAGCCCCAGCATTTT.

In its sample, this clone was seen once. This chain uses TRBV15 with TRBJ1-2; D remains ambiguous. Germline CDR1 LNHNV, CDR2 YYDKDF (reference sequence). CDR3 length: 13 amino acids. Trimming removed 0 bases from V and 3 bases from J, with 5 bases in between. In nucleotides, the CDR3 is TGTGCCACCAGCAGAGAATCTTACTATGGCTACACCTTC. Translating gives CATSRESYYGYTF.

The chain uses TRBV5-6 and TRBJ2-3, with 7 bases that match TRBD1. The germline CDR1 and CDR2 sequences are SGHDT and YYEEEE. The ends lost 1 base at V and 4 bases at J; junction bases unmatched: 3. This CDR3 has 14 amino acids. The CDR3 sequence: CASSLRDSPDTQYF. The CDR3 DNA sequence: TGTGCCAGCAGCTTGCGGGACAGCCCAGATACGCAGTATTTT.

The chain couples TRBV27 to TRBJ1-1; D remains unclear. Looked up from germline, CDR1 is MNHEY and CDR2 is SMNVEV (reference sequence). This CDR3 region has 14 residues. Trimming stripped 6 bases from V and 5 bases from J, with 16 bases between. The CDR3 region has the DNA TGTGCCAGCAGCTTCTTTGAGGGTGGGACTGAAGCTTTCTTT. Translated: CASSFFEGGTEAFF.

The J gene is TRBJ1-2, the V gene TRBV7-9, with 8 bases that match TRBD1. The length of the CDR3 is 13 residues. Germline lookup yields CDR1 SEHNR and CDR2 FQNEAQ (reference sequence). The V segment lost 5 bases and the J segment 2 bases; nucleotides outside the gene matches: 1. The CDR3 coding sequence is TGTGCCAGCAGCCGGACAGGGAACTATGGCTACACCTTC. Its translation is CASSRTGNYGYTF.

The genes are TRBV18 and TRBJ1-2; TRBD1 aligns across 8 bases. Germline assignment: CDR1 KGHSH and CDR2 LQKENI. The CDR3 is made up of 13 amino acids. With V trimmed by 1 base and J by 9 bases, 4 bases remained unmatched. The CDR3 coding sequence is TGTGCCAGCTCACCACAAGACAGGGGTAGCTACACCTTC. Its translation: CASSPQDRGSYTF.

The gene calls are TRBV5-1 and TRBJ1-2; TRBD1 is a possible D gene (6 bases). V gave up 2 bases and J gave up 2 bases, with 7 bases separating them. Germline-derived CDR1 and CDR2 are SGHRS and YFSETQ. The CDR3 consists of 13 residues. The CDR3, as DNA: TGCGCCAGCAGCTTCCAGGGGAACTATGGCTACACCTTC. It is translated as CASSFQGNYGYTF.

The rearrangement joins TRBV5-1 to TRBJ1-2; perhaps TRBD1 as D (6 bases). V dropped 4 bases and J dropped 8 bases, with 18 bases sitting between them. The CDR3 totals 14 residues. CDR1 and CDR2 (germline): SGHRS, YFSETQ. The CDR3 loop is CASSLHTGSSGYTF. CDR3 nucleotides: TGCGCCAGCAGCCTTCACACAGGGTCCAGCGGCTACACCTTC.

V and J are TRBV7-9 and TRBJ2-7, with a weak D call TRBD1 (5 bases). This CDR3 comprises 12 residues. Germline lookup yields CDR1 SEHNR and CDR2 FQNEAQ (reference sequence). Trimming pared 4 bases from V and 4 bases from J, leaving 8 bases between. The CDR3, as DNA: TGTGCCAGCAGCTCGTCAGGGTACGAGCAGTACTTC. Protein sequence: CASSSSGYEQYF.

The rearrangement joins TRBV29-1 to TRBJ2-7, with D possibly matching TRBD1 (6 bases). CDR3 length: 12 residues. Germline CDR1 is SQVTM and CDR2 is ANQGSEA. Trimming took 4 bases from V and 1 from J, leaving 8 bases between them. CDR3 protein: CSVVTGSYEQYF. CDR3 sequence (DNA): TGCAGCGTTGTAACAGGGTCCTACGAGCAGTACTTC.

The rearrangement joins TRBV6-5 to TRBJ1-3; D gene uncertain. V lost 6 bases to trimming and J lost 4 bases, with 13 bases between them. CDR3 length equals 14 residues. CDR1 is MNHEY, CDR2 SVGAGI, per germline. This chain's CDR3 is CASRLTFLGNTIYF. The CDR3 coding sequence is TGTGCCAGCAGATTGACTTTCTTGGGAAACACCATATATTTT.

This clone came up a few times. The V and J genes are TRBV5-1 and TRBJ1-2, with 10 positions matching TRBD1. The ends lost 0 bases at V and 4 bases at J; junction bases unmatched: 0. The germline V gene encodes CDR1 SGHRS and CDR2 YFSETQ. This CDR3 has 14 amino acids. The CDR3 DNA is TGCGCCAGCAGCTTGGGGGACAGGGGCTATGGCTACACCTTC. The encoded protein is CASSLGDRGYGYTF.

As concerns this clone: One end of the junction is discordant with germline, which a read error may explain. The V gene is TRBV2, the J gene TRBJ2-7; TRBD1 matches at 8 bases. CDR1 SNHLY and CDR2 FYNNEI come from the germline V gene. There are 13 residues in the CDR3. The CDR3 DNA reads TGTGCCAGCAGCGAAGGACAGGGCCACGAGCAGTACTTC. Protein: CASSEGQGHEQYF.

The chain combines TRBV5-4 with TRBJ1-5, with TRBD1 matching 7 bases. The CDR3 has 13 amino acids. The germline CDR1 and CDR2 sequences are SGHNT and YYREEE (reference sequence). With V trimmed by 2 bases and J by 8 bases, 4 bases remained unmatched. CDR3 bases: TGTGCCAGCAGCTTACAGGGGTCGGAGCCCCAGCATTTT. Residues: CASSLQGSEPQHF.

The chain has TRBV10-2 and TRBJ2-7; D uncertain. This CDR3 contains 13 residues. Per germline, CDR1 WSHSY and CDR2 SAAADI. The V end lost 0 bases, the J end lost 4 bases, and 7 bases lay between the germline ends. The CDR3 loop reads CASSESKSYEQYF. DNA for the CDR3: TGCGCCAGCAGTGAGTCGAAGTCTTACGAGCAGTACTTC.

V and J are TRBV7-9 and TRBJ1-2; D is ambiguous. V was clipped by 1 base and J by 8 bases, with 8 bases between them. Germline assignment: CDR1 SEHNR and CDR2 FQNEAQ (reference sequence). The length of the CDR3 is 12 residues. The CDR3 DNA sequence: TGTGCCAGCAGCTTAGATTCTGGAGGCTACACCTTC. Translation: CASSLDSGGYTF.

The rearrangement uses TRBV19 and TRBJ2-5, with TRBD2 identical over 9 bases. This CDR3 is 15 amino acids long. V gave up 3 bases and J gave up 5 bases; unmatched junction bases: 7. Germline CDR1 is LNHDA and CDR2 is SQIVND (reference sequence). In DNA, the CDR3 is TGTGCCAGTAGTATTGGCCTAGCGGGGAGGGAGACCCAGTACTTC. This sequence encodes CASSIGLAGRETQYF.

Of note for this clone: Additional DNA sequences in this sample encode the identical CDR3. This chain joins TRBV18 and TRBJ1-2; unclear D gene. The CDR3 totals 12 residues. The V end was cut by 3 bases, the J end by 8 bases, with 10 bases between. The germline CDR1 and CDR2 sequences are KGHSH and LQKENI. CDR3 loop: CASSPPGGGYTF. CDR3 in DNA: TGTGCCAGCTCACCCCCCGGCGGCGGCTACACCTTC. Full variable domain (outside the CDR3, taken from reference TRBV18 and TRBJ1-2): NAGVMQNPRHLVRRRGQEARLRCSPMKGHSHVYWYRQLPEEGLKFMVYLQKENIIDESGMPKERFSAEFPKEGPSILRIQQVVRGDSAAYFCASSPPGGGYTFGSGTRLTVV.

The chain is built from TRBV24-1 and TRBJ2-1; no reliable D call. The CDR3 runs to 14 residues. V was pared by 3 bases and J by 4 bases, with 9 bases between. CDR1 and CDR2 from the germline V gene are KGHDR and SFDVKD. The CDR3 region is CATSDGDGYNEQFF. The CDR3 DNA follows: TGTGCCACCAGTGATGGCGACGGATACAATGAGCAGTTCTTC.

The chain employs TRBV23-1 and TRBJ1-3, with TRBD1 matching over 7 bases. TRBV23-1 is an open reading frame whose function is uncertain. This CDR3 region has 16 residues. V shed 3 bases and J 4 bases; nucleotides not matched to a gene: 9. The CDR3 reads CASSHLPTGDGNTIYF. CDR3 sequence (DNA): TGCGCCAGCAGTCACCTCCCCACAGGGGACGGAAACACCATATATTTT.

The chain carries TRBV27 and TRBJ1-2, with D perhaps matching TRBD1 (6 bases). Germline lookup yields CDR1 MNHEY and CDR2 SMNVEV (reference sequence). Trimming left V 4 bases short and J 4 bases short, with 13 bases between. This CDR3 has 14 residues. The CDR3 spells CASSYRGRSYGYTF. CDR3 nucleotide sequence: TGTGCCAGCAGTTATAGGGGGAGAAGCTATGGCTACACCTTC.

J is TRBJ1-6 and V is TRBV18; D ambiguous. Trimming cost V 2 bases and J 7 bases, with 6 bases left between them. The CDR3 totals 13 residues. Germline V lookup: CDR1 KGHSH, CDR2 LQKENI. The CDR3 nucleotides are TGTGCCAGCTCACCAACTAGAAATTCACCCCTCCACTTT. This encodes CASSPTRNSPLHF.